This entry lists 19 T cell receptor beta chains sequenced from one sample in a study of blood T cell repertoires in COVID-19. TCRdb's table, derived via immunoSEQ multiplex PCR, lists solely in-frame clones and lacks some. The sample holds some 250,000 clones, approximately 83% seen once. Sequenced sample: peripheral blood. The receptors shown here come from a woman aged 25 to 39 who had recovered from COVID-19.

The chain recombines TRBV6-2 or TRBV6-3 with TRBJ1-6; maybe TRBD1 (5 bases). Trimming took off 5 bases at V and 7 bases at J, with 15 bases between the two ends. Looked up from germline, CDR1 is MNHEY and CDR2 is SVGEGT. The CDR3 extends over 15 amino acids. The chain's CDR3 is CASSIRGGSNSPLHF. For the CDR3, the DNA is TGTGCCAGCAGTATCCGGGGGGGGTCAAATTCACCCCTCCACTTT.

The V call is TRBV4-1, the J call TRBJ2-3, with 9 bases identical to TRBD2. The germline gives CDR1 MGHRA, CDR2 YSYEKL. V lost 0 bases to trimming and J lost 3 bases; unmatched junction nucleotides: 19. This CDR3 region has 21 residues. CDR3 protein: CASSQDLASGAFGFRTDTQYF. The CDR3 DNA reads TGCGCCAGCAGCCAAGATTTGGCTAGCGGGGCATTCGGCTTCCGGACAGATACGCAGTATTTT.

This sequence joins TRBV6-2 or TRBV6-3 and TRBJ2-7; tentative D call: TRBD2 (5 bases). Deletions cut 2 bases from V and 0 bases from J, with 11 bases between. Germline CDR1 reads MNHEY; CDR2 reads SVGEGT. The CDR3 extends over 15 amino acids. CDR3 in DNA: TGTGCCAGCAGTTACCTAAGCGGACCCTCCTACGAGCAGTACTTC. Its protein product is CASSYLSGPSYEQYF.

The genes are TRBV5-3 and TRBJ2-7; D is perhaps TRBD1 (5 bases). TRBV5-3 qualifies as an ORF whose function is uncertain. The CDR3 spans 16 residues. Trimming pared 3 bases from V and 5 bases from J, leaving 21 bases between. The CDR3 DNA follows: TGTGCCAGAAGCTGCACTTCGACAGAGTTAATTGACGAGCAGTACTTC. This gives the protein CARSCTSTELIDEQYF.

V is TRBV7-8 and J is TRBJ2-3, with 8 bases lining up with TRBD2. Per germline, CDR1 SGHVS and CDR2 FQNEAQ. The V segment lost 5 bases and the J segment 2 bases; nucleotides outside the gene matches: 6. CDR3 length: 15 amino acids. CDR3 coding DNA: TGTGCCAGCAGCCCGGGGGGGCGGAACACAGATACGCAGTATTTT. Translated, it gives CASSPGGRNTDTQYF.

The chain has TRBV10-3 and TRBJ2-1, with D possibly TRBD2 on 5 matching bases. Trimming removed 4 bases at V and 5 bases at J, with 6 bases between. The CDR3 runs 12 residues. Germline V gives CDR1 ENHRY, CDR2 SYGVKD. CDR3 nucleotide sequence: TGTGCCATCAGTGGAGGGAACAATGAGCAGTTCTTC. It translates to CAISGGNNEQFF.

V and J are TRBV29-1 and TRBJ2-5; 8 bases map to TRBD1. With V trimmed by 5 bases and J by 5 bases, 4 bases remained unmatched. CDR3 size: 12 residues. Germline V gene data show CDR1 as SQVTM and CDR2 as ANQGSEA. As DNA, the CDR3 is TGCAGCGTTCAGGGGGCTTTGGAGACCCAGTACTTC. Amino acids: CSVQGALETQYF.

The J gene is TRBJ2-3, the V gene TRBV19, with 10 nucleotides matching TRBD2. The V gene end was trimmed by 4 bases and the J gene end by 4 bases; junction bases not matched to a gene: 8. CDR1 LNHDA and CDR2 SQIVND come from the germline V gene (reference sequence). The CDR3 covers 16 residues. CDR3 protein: CASSKSGGANSDTQYF. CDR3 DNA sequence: TGTGCCAGTAGTAAAAGCGGGGGGGCAAATTCAGATACGCAGTATTTT.

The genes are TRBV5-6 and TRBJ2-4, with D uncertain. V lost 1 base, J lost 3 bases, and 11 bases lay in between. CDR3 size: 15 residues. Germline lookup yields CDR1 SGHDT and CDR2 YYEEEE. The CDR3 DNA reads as TGTGCCAGCAGCTTGCGAGATAATAACAAAAACATTCAGTACTTC. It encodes CASSLRDNNKNIQYF.

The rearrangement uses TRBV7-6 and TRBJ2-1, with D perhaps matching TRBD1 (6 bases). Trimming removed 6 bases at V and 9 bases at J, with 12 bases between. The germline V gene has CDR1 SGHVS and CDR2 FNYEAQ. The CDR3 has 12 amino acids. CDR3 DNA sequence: TGTGCCAGCAGGCTCAGGGGCTTTGAGCAGTTCTTC. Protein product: CASRLRGFEQFF.

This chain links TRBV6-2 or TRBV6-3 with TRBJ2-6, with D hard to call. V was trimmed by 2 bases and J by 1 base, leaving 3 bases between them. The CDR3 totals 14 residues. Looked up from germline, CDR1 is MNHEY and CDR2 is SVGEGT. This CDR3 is CASSYLSGANVLTF. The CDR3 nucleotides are TGTGCCAGCAGTTACCTATCTGGGGCCAACGTCCTGACTTTC.

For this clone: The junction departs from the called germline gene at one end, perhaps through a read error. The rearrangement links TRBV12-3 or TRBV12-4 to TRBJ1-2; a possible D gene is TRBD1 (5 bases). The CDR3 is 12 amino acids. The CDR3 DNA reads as TGTGCCAGCAGTAGGGACTTCTATGGCTACATCTTC. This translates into CASSRDFYGYIF.

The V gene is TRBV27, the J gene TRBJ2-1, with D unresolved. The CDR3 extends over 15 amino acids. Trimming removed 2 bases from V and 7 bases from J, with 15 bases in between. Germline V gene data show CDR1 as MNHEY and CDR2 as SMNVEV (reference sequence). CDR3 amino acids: CASSLGQPAGNEQFF. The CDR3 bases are TGTGCCAGCAGTTTAGGGCAGCCAGCAGGTAATGAGCAGTTCTTC.

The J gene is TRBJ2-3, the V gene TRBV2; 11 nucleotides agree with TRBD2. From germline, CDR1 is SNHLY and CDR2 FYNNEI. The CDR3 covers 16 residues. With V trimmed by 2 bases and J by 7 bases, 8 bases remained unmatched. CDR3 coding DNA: TGTGCCAGCAGTGAAACCCTAGCGGGGGGCCGATATACGCAGTATTTT. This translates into CASSETLAGGRYTQYF.

CDR3 region: CASSVADRAYNEQFF. Written as DNA, the CDR3 is TGTGCCAGCAGCGTGGCTGACAGGGCTTACAATGAGCAGTTCTTC. The chain is built from TRBV9 and TRBJ2-1, with 7 bases fitting TRBD1. Per the germline V gene, CDR1 is SGDLS and CDR2 is YYNGEE. The V gene end was trimmed by 2 bases and the J gene end by 4 bases; junction bases not matched to a gene: 6. The CDR3 contains 15 residues.

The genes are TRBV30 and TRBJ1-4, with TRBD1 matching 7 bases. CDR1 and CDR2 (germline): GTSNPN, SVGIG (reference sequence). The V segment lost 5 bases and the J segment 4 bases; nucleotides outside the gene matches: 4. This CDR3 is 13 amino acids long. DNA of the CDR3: TGTGCCTGGTCGGGACAGATTAATGAAAAACTGTTTTTT. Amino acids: CAWSGQINEKLFF. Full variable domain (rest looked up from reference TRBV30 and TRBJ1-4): SQTIHQWPATLVQPVGSPLSLECTVEGTSNPNLYWYRQAAGRGLQLLFYSVGIGQISSEVPQNLSASRPQDRQFILSSKKLLLSDSGFYLCAWSGQINEKLFFGSGTQLSVL.

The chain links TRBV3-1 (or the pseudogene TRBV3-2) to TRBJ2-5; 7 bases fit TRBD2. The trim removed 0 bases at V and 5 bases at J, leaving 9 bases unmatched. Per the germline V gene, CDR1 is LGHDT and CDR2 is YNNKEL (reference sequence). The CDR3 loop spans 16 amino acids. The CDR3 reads CASSQDVIQGGETQYF. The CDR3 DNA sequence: TGTGCCAGCAGCCAAGATGTGATCCAGGGAGGGGAGACCCAGTACTTC.

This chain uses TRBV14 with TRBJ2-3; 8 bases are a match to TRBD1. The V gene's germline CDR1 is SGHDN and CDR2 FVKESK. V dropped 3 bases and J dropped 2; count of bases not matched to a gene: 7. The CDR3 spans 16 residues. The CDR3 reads CASSHRTGISTDTQYF. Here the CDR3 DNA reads TGTGCCAGCAGCCATCGGACAGGGATTTCCACAGATACGCAGTATTTT.

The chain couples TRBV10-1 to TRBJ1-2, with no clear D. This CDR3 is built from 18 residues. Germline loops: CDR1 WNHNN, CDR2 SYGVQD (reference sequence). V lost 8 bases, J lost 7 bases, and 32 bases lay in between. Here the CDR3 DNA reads TGCGCCAGCTTAGAATCCCGAGGGAAGGCGCGGTGTCGTGCTGGCTACACCTTC. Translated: CASLESRGKARCRAGYTF.